This is a list of T cell receptor beta chains from one sample in a study of blood T cells in healthy people across ages. TCRdb reanalysed the 5' RACE reads using MiXCR and keeps one entry per CDR3 protein. The data hold around 1,500,000 distinct CDR3 sequences, with 42% observed a single time. Sequenced material: blood. The source is a woman between 18 and 29 years old in good health. Both conserved end residues are part of each CDR3. D genes are given only for firm matches. A clone size is listed for some rows: how often the clone was seen (once, few, many), or a class if it is expanded.

>TRBJ2-1|.|TRBV24-1|few
TGTGCCACCAGTGATTCGTCCGGGGATGAGCAGTTCTTC
CATSDSSGDEQFF
>TRBJ1-2|TRBD1|TRBV2|.
TGTGCCAGCAGTGCCGGGACAGGCGTCTATGGCTACACCTTC
CASSAGTGVYGYTF
>TRBJ2-1|.|TRBV28|.
TGTGCCAGCAGTTCGGAGGGGGGGCACTACAATGAGCAGTTCTTC
CASSSEGGHYNEQFF
>TRBJ2-7|TRBD1|TRBV27|.
TGTGCCAGCAGTGGGGGACAGGAGTATGCAGTTAGGGGCTACGAGCAGTACTTC
CASSGGQEYAVRGYEQYF
>TRBJ1-2|.|TRBV7-9|.
TGTGCCAGCAGCTTATTAACGCAGGCGGACTATGGCTACACCTTC
CASSLLTQADYGYTF
>TRBJ2-1|.|TRBV5-1|.
TGCGCCAGCAGCTCCGGACTGGGGAGTGAGCAGTTCTTC
CASSSGLGSEQFF
>TRBJ2-2|.|TRBV20-1|.
TGCAGTGCTAGAGAATCCAGTTCCGGGGAGCTGTTTTTT
CSARESSSGELFF
>TRBJ2-1|.|TRBV14|.
TGTGCCAGCAGCCAATTGGGGATCGAACAGTTCTTC
CASSQLGIEQFF
>TRBJ1-1|.|TRBV18|.
TGTGCCAGCTCACCAGTAGGGAACATTAAGAACACTGAAGCTTTCTTT
CASSPVGNIKNTEAFF
>TRBJ2-4|.|TRBV5-6|many
TGTGCCAGCAGCTTGGACAGGAGGGGAGACATTCAGTACTTC
CASSLDRRGDIQYF
>TRBJ2-3|TRBD1|TRBV6-5|few
TGTGCCAGCACCGAATTAGGGGGCGGACCCGATGATACGCAGTATTTT
CASTELGGGPDDTQYF
>TRBJ2-5|.|TRBV2|few
TGTGCCAGCAGTGGGTCCGTGCAGTACTTC
CASSGSVQYF
>TRBJ1-2|TRBD1|TRBV3-1|few
TGTGCCAGCAGCTCAGACCGACAGGGGGACTATGGCTACACCTTC
CASSSDRQGDYGYTF
>TRBJ1-1|.|TRBV20-1|few
TGCAGTGCTAGAGATAGCACGGCGAACACTGAAGCTTTCTTT
CSARDSTANTEAFF
>TRBJ2-4|TRBD2|TRBV6-1|.
TGTGCCAGCAGGATGGTAGCGGGGGGGATCAACATTCAGTACTTC
CASRMVAGGINIQYF